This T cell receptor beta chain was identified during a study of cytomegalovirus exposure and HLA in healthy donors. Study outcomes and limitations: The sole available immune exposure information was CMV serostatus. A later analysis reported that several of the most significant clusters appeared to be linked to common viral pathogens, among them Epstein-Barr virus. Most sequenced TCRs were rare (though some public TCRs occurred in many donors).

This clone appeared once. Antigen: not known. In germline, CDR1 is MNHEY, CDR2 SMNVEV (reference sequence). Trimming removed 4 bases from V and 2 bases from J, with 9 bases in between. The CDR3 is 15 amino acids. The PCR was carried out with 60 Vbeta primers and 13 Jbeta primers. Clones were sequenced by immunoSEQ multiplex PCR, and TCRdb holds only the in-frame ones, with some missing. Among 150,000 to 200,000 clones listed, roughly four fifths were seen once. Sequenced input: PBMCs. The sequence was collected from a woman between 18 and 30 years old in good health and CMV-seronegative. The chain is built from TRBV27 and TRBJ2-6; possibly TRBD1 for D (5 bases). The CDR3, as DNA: TGTGCCAGCAGTTCCGCAGGGACTGGGGCCAACGTCCTGACTTTC. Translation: CASSSAGTGANVLTF.